A single sample gave rise to the 20 T cell receptor beta chains below, sequenced in a study of blood T cell repertoires in COVID-19 (TCRdb year 2020). The library was produced with the immunoSEQ multiplex PCR assay. In its TCRdb copy, this immuneACCESS table keeps in-frame sequences only and misses some clones. Where compared with another copy, unresolved V genes explain less than half of these, and the others have no known cause. The sample contains 78,000 or so clones, approximately 83% of them found a single time. The leading ten clones occupy approximately 10% of the sample. The sample was peripheral blood. Receptor source: a human donor in a cohort sampled during active COVID-19.

The V gene is TRBV7-6, the J gene TRBJ2-3; 13 nucleotides line up with TRBD2. This CDR3 has 17 residues. The germline gives CDR1 SGHVS, CDR2 FNYEAQ. Losses at the gene ends were 3 bases for V and 3 bases for J; bases not matched to a gene: 6. The CDR3 DNA reads as TGTGCCAGCAGCTTCGGGACTAGCGGGGTATTAACAGATACGCAGTATTTT. It encodes CASSFGTSGVLTDTQYF.

The chain uses TRBV5-1 and TRBJ2-5; 8 nucleotides agree with TRBD2. J gave up 2 bases and V 4 bases, and 7 bases lay outside the gene matches. Germline-derived CDR1 and CDR2 are SGHRS and YFSETQ. This CDR3 spans 15 amino acids. The CDR3: CASSLRGGGQETQYF. The DNA for the CDR3 is TGCGCCAGCAGCCTCCGGGGGGGCGGACAAGAGACCCAGTACTTC.

This sequence joins TRBV7-2 and TRBJ2-3; 7 nucleotides agree with TRBD1. The germline V gene encodes CDR1 SGHTA and CDR2 FQGNSA. The CDR3 consists of 19 residues. Losses at the gene ends were 0 bases for V and 3 bases for J; bases not matched to a gene: 15. For the CDR3, the DNA is TGTGCCAGCAGCTTAGCGGATCTCTTTAAGGGACAGCGTACAGATACGCAGTATTTT. Translated: CASSLADLFKGQRTDTQYF.

The J gene is TRBJ2-3, the V gene TRBV11-3; 9 bases fit TRBD2. Germline loops: CDR1 SGHNT, CDR2 YENEEA. J lost 2 bases, V lost 0 bases, and 6 bases had no gene match. This CDR3 is built from 17 residues. The CDR3 DNA reads TGTGCCAGCAGCTTAGAGGGGCTAGCGGGACCCACAGATACGCAGTATTTT. Protein product: CASSLEGLAGPTDTQYF.

The chain recombines TRBV18 with TRBJ1-2; TRBD1 matches 7 bases. V trimming: 2 bases; J trimming: 7 bases; junction bases outside the gene matches: 4. The CDR3 has 13 amino acids. The germline V gene has CDR1 KGHSH and CDR2 LQKENI. CDR3 amino acids: CASSPDREVGYTF. The DNA of the CDR3 is TGTGCCAGCTCACCAGACAGGGAAGTTGGCTACACCTTC.

The J gene is TRBJ2-1, the V gene TRBV2; 8 bases fit TRBD2. The germline gives CDR1 SNHLY, CDR2 FYNNEI. The length of the CDR3 is 16 residues. V lost 7 bases and J lost 10; bases outside the gene matches: 18. In DNA, the CDR3 is TGTGCCAGCATCCCCGGGGGGGGCGGGAAGGCCCGGGAGCAGTTCTTC. Protein: CASIPGGGGKAREQFF.

The gene calls are TRBV28 and TRBJ1-1, with D maybe TRBD1 (5 bases). CDR1 is MDHEN and CDR2 is SYDVKM in the germline V gene. The CDR3 runs 16 residues. V was trimmed by 3 bases and J by 0 bases, leaving 14 bases between them. The CDR3 region has the DNA TGTGCCAGCAGTTTGTTTGGGGTCAGGGTGAACACTGAAGCTTTCTTT. Translated, it gives CASSLFGVRVNTEAFF.

This clone was picked up one time. The V call is TRBV5-5, the J call TRBJ2-7; 8 positions agree with TRBD2. From germline, CDR1 is SGHKS and CDR2 YYEKEE (reference sequence). The CDR3 is made up of 13 amino acids. V shed 0 bases and J 4 bases; nucleotides not matched to a gene: 0. CDR3 protein: CASSLASGYEQYF. DNA for the CDR3: TGTGCCAGCAGCTTGGCTAGCGGGTACGAGCAGTACTTC.

The chain employs TRBV6-2 or TRBV6-3 and TRBJ2-7; D may be TRBD2 (6 bases). V lost 6 bases, J lost 0 bases, and 15 bases lay in between. This CDR3 has 15 amino acids. Germline CDR1 MNHEY, CDR2 SVGEGT. The CDR3 is CASSTVGEASYEQYF. The CDR3 region has the DNA TGTGCCAGCAGCACCGTTGGGGAGGCCTCCTACGAGCAGTACTTC.

The sample holds a few counts of this clone. The rearrangement uses TRBV5-4 and TRBJ2-5, with 7 positions matching TRBD1. The length of the CDR3 is 14 residues. V shed 3 bases and J 0 bases; nucleotides not matched to a gene: 2. Germline CDR1 reads SGHNT; CDR2 reads YYREEE (reference sequence). The CDR3 here is CASSSGTDQETQYF. In DNA form, the CDR3 reads TGTGCCAGCAGCTCCGGGACAGACCAAGAGACCCAGTACTTC.

The chain combines TRBV6-5 with TRBJ1-1, with a weak D call TRBD1 (6 bases). Trimming shortened V by 6 bases and J by 2 bases, and 10 bases separated the two germline ends. Germline V gives CDR1 MNHEY, CDR2 SVGAGI. There are 13 residues in the CDR3. CDR3 DNA sequence: TGTGCCAGCAGGACACAGGGAAACACTGAAGCTTTCTTT. Translation gives CASRTQGNTEAFF.

In this sample, this clone turned up once. This chain joins TRBV10-3 and TRBJ2-7, with 8 bases matching TRBD1. J was trimmed by 3 bases and V by 4 bases; bases with no gene match: 11. This CDR3 comprises 16 residues. Per the germline V gene, CDR1 is ENHRY and CDR2 is SYGVKD. The CDR3 DNA reads TGTGCCATCAGTGGCGACCGGACAGGGAAATACTACGAGCAGTACTTC. Amino acid sequence: CAISGDRTGKYYEQYF.

The genes are TRBV2 and TRBJ1-2; no reliable D call. The CDR3 has 13 residues. Germline V gene data show CDR1 as SNHLY and CDR2 as FYNNEI. V lost 6 bases and J 2 bases, leaving 10 bases between the germline ends. CDR3 residues: CASRAGQNYGYTF. The CDR3 nucleotides are TGTGCCAGCAGGGCAGGTCAGAACTATGGCTACACCTTC.

This chain joins TRBV7-8 and TRBJ1-1; TRBD1 is a possible D gene (6 bases). The length of the CDR3 is 15 residues. Germline values: CDR1 SGHVS, CDR2 FQNEAQ. Deletions cut 5 bases from V and 10 bases from J, with 23 bases between. The CDR3 spells CASSTRAQGKAGAFF. CDR3 in DNA: TGTGCCAGCAGCACTAGGGCACAGGGTAAGGCGGGAGCTTTCTTT.

J is TRBJ2-3 and V is TRBV6-6, with TRBD1 matching 7 bases. Germline assignment: CDR1 MNHNY and CDR2 SVGAGI (reference sequence). J lost 1 base, V lost 4 bases, and 5 bases had no gene match. CDR3 length: 15 residues. CDR3 nucleotides: TGTGCCAGCAGTTTCGTCGGACAGGGCACAGATACGCAGTATTTT. Translating gives CASSFVGQGTDTQYF.

The V gene is TRBV9, the J gene TRBJ1-5, with 7 bases identical to TRBD1. J gave up 0 bases and V 0 bases, and 21 bases lay outside the gene matches. CDR3 size: 22 residues. CDR1 is SGDLS and CDR2 is YYNGEE in the germline V gene. CDR3 coding DNA: TGTGCCAGCAGCGTAGCCTGTATCCTTGACAGGGATAAGGGCTATAGCAATCAGCCCCAGCATTTT. As protein: CASSVACILDRDKGYSNQPQHF.

This chain connects TRBV18 to TRBJ2-7, with D unclear. Germline CDR1 KGHSH, CDR2 LQKENI. There are 13 residues in the CDR3. Trimming left V 6 bases short and J 2 bases short, with 11 bases between. CDR3 in DNA: TGTGCCAGCTCTAGCAAAGGTCCCTACGAGCAGTACTTC. Translating gives CASSSKGPYEQYF.

This clone was picked up a small number of times. V usage is TRBV11-2 and J usage is TRBJ2-7; D is ambiguous. Germline-derived CDR1 and CDR2 are SGHAT and FQNNGV. The V end was cut by 0 bases, the J end by 9 bases, with 15 bases between. CDR3 length: 14 amino acids. Here the CDR3 reads CASSLDSSPIPQYF. In DNA, the CDR3 is TGTGCCAGCAGCTTAGACTCAAGCCCAATACCGCAGTACTTC.

The chain carries TRBV19 and TRBJ2-5; TRBD1 matches at 9 bases. V was clipped by 5 bases and J by 4 bases; unmatched bases: 8. The CDR3 length is 15 residues. CDR1 and CDR2 (germline): LNHDA, SQIVND (reference sequence). The CDR3 protein is CASSVGQGQGETQYF. The CDR3, as DNA: TGTGCCAGTAGTGTGGGACAGGGTCAGGGAGAGACCCAGTACTTC.

This chain connects TRBV11-3 to TRBJ2-1, with a tentative D call TRBD2 (5 bases). Trimming removed 0 bases from V and 4 bases from J, with 7 bases in between. This CDR3 has 14 residues. CDR1 and CDR2 from the germline V gene are SGHNT and YENEEA. The CDR3 bases are TGTGCCAGCAGCTTAGAAGGAGGTTACAATGAGCAGTTCTTC. It encodes CASSLEGGYNEQFF. The variable domain in full, with the rest retrieved from reference TRBV11-3 and TRBJ2-1, is EAGVVQSPRYKIIEKKQPVAFWCNPISGHNTLYWYLQNLGQGPELLIRYENEEAVDDSQLPKDRFSAERLKGVDSTLKIQPAELGDSAVYLCASSLEGGYNEQFFGPGTRLTVL.